This T cell receptor (beta chain) was found in a study of CD8 T cells in ankylosing spondylitis. Study-wide points: Reportedly, matched ankylosing spondylitis synovial fluid was significantly enriched for disease-linked clones. Disease-linked clones bore a CD8+ phenotype and were relatively rare in peripheral blood. A motif in TCR beta, a set of about eight highly homologous variants, appeared characteristic of ankylosing spondylitis blood. Earlier authors reported some of these motif variants in reactive arthritis synovial fluid and blood.

TCR beta libraries were made by quantitative 5'-RACE with molecular barcodes. From the 5' RACE reads, TCRdb called clonotypes with MiXCR, one entry per CDR3 protein. The sample lists around 130,000 distinct CDR3 sequences, about 15% occurring once. The CDR3 is made up of 13 amino acids. The germline gives CDR1 MNHNS, CDR2 SASEGT. J was trimmed by 4 bases and V by 8 bases; bases with no gene match: 8. This clonotype was picked up a small number of times. Its specificity is not known. Input material: blood, either unsorted or a sorted T cell fraction (not recorded which). The sequence was collected from a male donor with ankylosing spondylitis. This sequence joins TRBV6-1 and TRBJ2-7, with 7 positions matching TRBD1. CDR3 protein: CASGLTGRYEQYF. The CDR3 coding sequence is TGTGCCAGCGGGTTGACAGGGCGGTACGAGCAGTACTTC.